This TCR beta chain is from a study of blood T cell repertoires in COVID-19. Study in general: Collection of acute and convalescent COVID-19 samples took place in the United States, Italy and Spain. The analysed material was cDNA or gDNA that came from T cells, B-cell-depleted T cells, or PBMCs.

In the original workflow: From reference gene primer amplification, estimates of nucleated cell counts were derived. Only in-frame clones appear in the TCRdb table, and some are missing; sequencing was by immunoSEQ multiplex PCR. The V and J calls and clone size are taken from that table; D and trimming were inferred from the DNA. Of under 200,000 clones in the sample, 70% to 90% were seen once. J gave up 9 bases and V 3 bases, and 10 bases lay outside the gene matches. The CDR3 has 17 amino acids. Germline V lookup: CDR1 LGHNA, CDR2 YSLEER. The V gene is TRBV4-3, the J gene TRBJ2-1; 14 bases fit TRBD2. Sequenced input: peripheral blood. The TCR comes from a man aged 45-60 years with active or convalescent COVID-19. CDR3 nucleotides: TGCGCCAGCAGCCACCTGGGGACTAGCGGGAGATACGGTGAGCAGTTCTTC. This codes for CASSHLGTSGRYGEQFF.